A selection of T cell receptor beta chains follows, all from one sample in a study of identical twins. TCRdb reprocessed the 5' RACE reads with MiXCR, giving one entry per CDR3 protein. The data hold approximately 620,000 distinct CDR3 sequences, with approximately 9% observed a single time. These data also featured in a second study, about yellow fever vaccine responses in identical twins.

Material: PBMCs. The source of these receptors is a young woman in good health. The CDR3 runs from the conserved cysteine through the conserved F or W. D genes are given only for firm matches. Size is stated for part of the rows, as once, few or many counts, or as a class when the clone is expanded.

clone size: few
J gene: TRBJ2-7
CDR3 length: 16
D gene: TRBD1
V gene: TRBV24-1
CDR3 protein: CATSDTRQGRSYEQYF
CDR3 DNA: TGTGCCACCAGTGACACCCGACAGGGGAGGTCCTACGAGCAGTACTTC

clone size: NA
J gene: TRBJ2-1
CDR3 length: 16
D gene: TRBD2
V gene: TRBV9
CDR3 protein: CASSVRWEGLHNEQFF
CDR3 DNA: TGTGCCAGCAGCGTCCGGTGGGAGGGGTTACACAATGAGCAGTTCTTC

clone size: once
J gene: TRBJ2-5
CDR3 length: 14
D gene: NA
V gene: TRBV5-6
CDR3 protein: CASSLGGYDETQYF
CDR3 DNA: TGTGCCAGCAGCTTGGGGGGCTATGACGAGACCCAGTACTTC

clone size: NA
J gene: TRBJ2-3
CDR3 length: 12
D gene: NA
V gene: TRBV10-3
CDR3 protein: CATAGTTDTQYF
CDR3 DNA: TGTGCCACAGCGGGTACCACAGATACGCAGTATTTT

clone size: many
J gene: TRBJ2-2
CDR3 length: 14
D gene: NA
V gene: TRBV10-3
CDR3 protein: CAITGVRGTGELFF
CDR3 DNA: TGTGCCATCACAGGGGTCCGGGGCACCGGGGAGCTGTTTTTT

clone size: many
J gene: TRBJ2-2
CDR3 length: 15
D gene: NA
V gene: TRBV29-1
CDR3 protein: CSVEVLGHNTGELFF
CDR3 DNA: TGCAGCGTTGAAGTGCTGGGACACAACACCGGGGAGCTGTTTTTT

clone size: many
J gene: TRBJ2-1
CDR3 length: 17
D gene: NA
V gene: TRBV7-9
CDR3 protein: CASSLEGDYASAWGEFF
CDR3 DNA: TGTGCCAGCAGCTTAGAAGGTGACTATGCTAGCGCTTGGGGAGAGTTCTTC

clone size: few
J gene: TRBJ2-1
CDR3 length: 16
D gene: NA
V gene: TRBV11-2
CDR3 protein: CASSLHPLVDHNEQFF
CDR3 DNA: TGTGCCAGCAGCTTACACCCTCTAGTAGACCACAATGAGCAGTTCTTC

clone size: many
J gene: TRBJ2-1
CDR3 length: 12
D gene: NA
V gene: TRBV5-5
CDR3 protein: CASSLDLNEQFF
CDR3 DNA: TGTGCCAGCAGCTTGGATCTTAATGAGCAGTTCTTC

clone size: many
J gene: TRBJ2-7
CDR3 length: 13
D gene: TRBD1
V gene: TRBV25-1
CDR3 protein: CASSRDSIYEQYF
CDR3 DNA: TGTGCCAGCAGCCGGGACAGCATCTACGAGCAGTACTTC

clone size: NA
J gene: TRBJ2-7
CDR3 length: 23
D gene: TRBD1
V gene: TRBV6-2/TRBV6-3
CDR3 protein: CASSYLVGSAERPPGTGAYEQYF
CDR3 DNA: TGTGCCAGCAGTTACCTTGTAGGTTCGGCGGAGAGACCCCCCGGGACAGGGGCCTACGAGCAGTACTTC

clone size: NA
J gene: TRBJ1-3
CDR3 length: 13
D gene: NA
V gene: TRBV4-3
CDR3 protein: CASSQGQGNTIYF
CDR3 DNA: TGCGCCAGCAGCCAAGGACAGGGAAACACCATATATTTT

clone size: many
J gene: TRBJ2-1
CDR3 length: 13
D gene: NA
V gene: TRBV28
CDR3 protein: CASSFPGYNEQFF
CDR3 DNA: TGTGCCAGCAGTTTCCCGGGCTACAATGAGCAGTTCTTC

clone size: few
J gene: TRBJ2-7
CDR3 length: 16
D gene: TRBD2
V gene: TRBV11-2
CDR3 protein: CASSLGALAGDYEQYF
CDR3 DNA: TGTGCCAGCAGCTTAGGGGCTCTAGCGGGAGACTACGAGCAGTACTTC

clone size: NA
J gene: TRBJ2-7
CDR3 length: 20
D gene: TRBD2
V gene: TRBV11-1
CDR3 protein: CASSFYGVTRTSGNYYEQYF
CDR3 DNA: TGTGCCAGCAGCTTTTACGGTGTGACAAGGACTAGCGGGAACTACTACGAGCAGTACTTC

clone size: NA
J gene: TRBJ2-1
CDR3 length: 15
D gene: NA
V gene: TRBV5-1
CDR3 protein: CASSFTAAPYNEQFF
CDR3 DNA: TGCGCCAGCAGCTTTACCGCGGCCCCCTACAATGAGCAGTTCTTC

clone size: NA
J gene: TRBJ2-1
CDR3 length: 13
D gene: NA
V gene: TRBV12-3/TRBV12-4
CDR3 protein: CASRSRRADEQFF
CDR3 DNA: TGTGCCAGCAGATCCCGTCGCGCTGATGAGCAGTTCTTC

clone size: few
J gene: TRBJ2-3
CDR3 length: 18
D gene: TRBD2
V gene: TRBV6-5
CDR3 protein: CASSYTPTSGGAGDTQYF
CDR3 DNA: TGTGCCAGCAGTTACACCCCCACTAGCGGGGGGGCCGGAGATACGCAGTATTTT